This T cell receptor (beta chain) comes out of a study of tumor-infiltrating lymphocytes in primary liver carcinoma (dated by TCRdb to about 2017). Notes on the research overall: The five patients, three men and two women aged 30 to 69 years, had hepatocellular carcinoma (four) or combined HCC and intrahepatic cholangiocarcinoma (one). Tumors of the five patients were stage T1-T3 N0M0 with maximum diameters of roughly 4.2 to 11 cm. The study combined TCRbeta repertoire sequencing, expression microarrays and whole-exome sequencing across five regions of each liver tumor, with adjacent normal tissue and blood. Reproducibility between technical replicate repertoires was high, with correlation coefficients above 0.95 and mean shared-clone rates approximately 0.9. Roughly 3.65 to 7.13 million productive TCRbeta reads were obtained per sample, and no significant difference in read depth was found between tissue types. A total of roughly 35 specimens from 5 patients underwent TCRbeta repertoire sequencing, comprising 25 tumor regions, 5 adjacent noncancerous liver tissues and 5 peripheral blood samples.

With regard to this clonotype: The specificity of this receptor is unknown. No base-level quality is on record; no much larger clone is a single base apart.

The CDR3, from cysteine to phenylalanine, totals 14 residues. Here the CDR3 DNA is all that survives: 42 bases in frame from base 1. Relative to germline, V is 2 bases shorter and J is 7 bases shorter, with 12 bases between their ends. Per the germline V gene, MGHRA is the CDR1 and YSYEKL is the CDR2. Without any cell sorting, total RNA and DNA were co-extracted from roughly 21-30 mg of bulk tissue using the AllPrep DNA/RNA mini kit. Between late 2015 and March 2016, five patients in China with histopathologically diagnosed primary liver carcinoma had surgical resection. At the time of sampling, the patients were treatment-naive and had chronic HBV infection. Pieces of fresh tumor and adjacent tissue were cut in half, with one half kept in RNAlater at -80 degrees C and the other half sent for histology. TCRbeta-specific cDNA was reverse-transcribed from around 500 ng total RNA using a constant-region primer and ProtoScript II reverse transcriptase. TCRbeta libraries were built with three nested multiplex PCR rounds, a slightly modified ARM-PCR procedure. Multiplex TRBV1-TRBV30 forward primers and a Cbeta reverse primer were used in the first two PCR rounds, each of which was run for around 9 cycles. Sample barcodes and Illumina adapters were added in a final 25-cycle PCR with Deep VentR polymerase. Before sequencing, amplicons of 200-500 bp were purified from gel using a QIAquick gel extraction kit. An Illumina HiSeq 2500 was used to sequence the TCRbeta amplicons, generating 250-bp paired-end reads. Per the source publication's procedure: Trimmomatic v0.33 was used to quality-trim the reads, and FLASH v1.2.11 was used to merge paired reads so that full CDR3 sequences could be recovered. V, D and J germline segments were assigned to the rearranged TCRbeta sequences by MiGEC v1.2.1b. Clonotype statistics and Shannon-Wiener diversity indices were computed with VDJtools v1.0.0. Except for diversity analysis, only each sample's 250 most abundant clonotypes were used in subsequent analyses to reduce sampling bias. The public reads were run again by TCRdb, first through fastp at Q25 and then through MiXCR, and only productive beta chains were kept. Records with the same CDR3 protein are collapsed into one entry carrying the most frequent genes and DNA. In this record, the V and J calls reflect TCRdb's handling and not the investigators' own analysis. This sample gives fewer than 85,000 distinct CDR3 sequences in total; around 66% of them show up just once. Around 24% of the sample rests with the top ten.

Here is what the overall study found, with its caveats: With just 4 or 5 patients in the study, the authors point out that the findings should be validated in a larger study. A significantly larger repertoire fraction was made up by the top 250 clones in tumors than in blood (p = 0.039). Because only the TCR beta chain was sequenced and unpaired alpha chains were not captured, true repertoire diversity is likely underestimated. Since the samples were bulk and unsorted, there was no way to compare CD4+ and CD8+ T cell repertoires. Pairs of tumor regions showed greater repertoire overlap (mean around 36%) than tumor-adjacent pairs (roughly 17%) or tumor-blood pairs (roughly 15%), which is consistent with antigen-driven expansion.

The sequence was obtained from a man aged 35-49 years with primary liver carcinoma and hepatitis B virus infection. Sequencing was done on a sample of tumor-adjacent normal liver tissue. The V gene is TRBV4-1 and the J gene is TRBJ2-1; the D region possibly corresponds to TRBD2 (5 bases align). The CDR3 reads CASSQLGVYNEQFF. The DNA is TGCGCCAGCAGCCAACTGGGAGTATATAATGAGCAGTTCTTC.